The rows below give T cell receptor beta chains drawn from one sample of a study of identical twins. A single record per CDR3 protein comes from TCRdb applying MiXCR to the 5' RACE reads. The repertoire holds 300,000 to 400,000 distinct CDR3 sequences, with approximately 13% as singletons. This sample was also put to use in a study of yellow fever vaccine responses in identical twins.

Sequencing was done on a sample of CD8+ T cells sorted from blood. Receptors originate from a woman aged 18-29 years in good health. Each CDR3 is given with its conserved first and last residue. The D gene is left open where the match is weak. The size field is filled for only some rows; it gives once, few, many or a size class.

V gene	D gene	clone size	J gene	CDR3 DNA	CDR3 protein
TRBV24-1	.	few	TRBJ2-3	TGTGCCACCAGTGATTTCGGGGACACAGATACGCAGTATTTT	CATSDFGDTDTQYF
TRBV20-1	TRBD2	many	TRBJ2-1	TGCAGTGCAAGTCCTAGCGGGAATTCACCCTACAATGAGCAGTTCTTC	CSASPSGNSPYNEQFF
TRBV27	.	many	TRBJ1-1	TGTGCCAGCACCTCCCAAATGAACACTGAAGCTTTCTTT	CASTSQMNTEAFF
TRBV3-1	TRBD2	once	TRBJ2-7	TGTGCCTGCAGCCTATTTCTAGCGGGCCCCTACGAGCAGTACTTC	CACSLFLAGPYEQYF
TRBV20-1	TRBD1	.	TRBJ2-7	TGCAGTGCTAGAGAAGAGTGGGGTGGCACAGGGGTCGAGCAGTACTTC	CSAREEWGGTGVEQYF
TRBV27	TRBD1	.	TRBJ2-7	TGTGCCAGCAGTTCCCGACAGGGGTCTTTTGACGAGCAGTACTTC	CASSSRQGSFDEQYF
TRBV7-8	.	many	TRBJ2-4	TGTGCCAGCAGCTCCCCTTACCCCGACAGACTAACCATTCAGTACTTC	CASSSPYPDRLTIQYF
TRBV3-1	.	.	TRBJ2-1	TGTGCCAGCAGCCAACGGAGGGCCGACTACAATGAGCAGTTCTTC	CASSQRRADYNEQFF
TRBV3-1	TRBD1	.	TRBJ1-6	TGTGCCAGCAGCGGGGACAGGGGCCGTTCACCCCTCCACTTT	CASSGDRGRSPLHF
TRBV2	TRBD2	few	TRBJ2-1	TGTGCCAGCAGGGGCCGACTAGCGGGGGCCAACAATGAGCAGTTCTTC	CASRGRLAGANNEQFF
TRBV11-1	.	.	TRBJ2-7	TGTGCCAGCAGCTACGACGGACTTTTCCATTACCCATCCTACGAGCAGTACTTC	CASSYDGLFHYPSYEQYF
TRBV20-1	TRBD1	few	TRBJ2-3	TGCAGTGCTAGAGGACAGGGGGTGAAAGATACGCAGTATTTT	CSARGQGVKDTQYF